These 21 T cell receptor beta chains were sequenced from one sample in a study of vaccination and CD4 T cells after COVID-19. With the Oncomine TCR Beta short-read assay, DNA from cultured CD4+ T cells was sequenced. TCRdb redid the calling of the PCR reads with MiXCR, one entry per CDR3 protein. The sample holds about 16,000 distinct CDR3 sequences, roughly 56% seen once. Stated treatment: roughly 11-day PBMC culture with coronavirus spike peptide pools or control peptides (ViraFEST assay). Their antigens remain unidentified. The material sequenced was CD4+ T cells from blood, cultured in vitro. All receptors come from a human donor who had recovered from COVID-19.

This CDR3 is CASRRQGWYHEQFF. In nucleotides, the CDR3 is TGTGCCAGCAGACGACAGGGCTGGTACCATGAGCAGTTCTTC. The gene calls are TRBV27 and TRBJ2-1; TRBD1 aligns across 7 bases. The CDR3 is made up of 14 amino acids. V gave up 6 bases and J gave up 8 bases; unmatched junction bases: 10. Germline V gene data show CDR1 as MNHEY and CDR2 as SMNVEV (reference sequence).

As for this clonotype: One end of the junction fails to match germline, which may point to a read error. The V gene is TRBV2, the J gene TRBJ2-5, with 9 bases identical to TRBD2. The CDR3 is made up of 12 amino acids. The germline gives CDR1 SNHLY, CDR2 FYNNEI. This chain's CDR3 is CVSSVAGETQYF. The DNA of the CDR3 is TGTGTCAGCTCTGTAGCGGGGGAAACCCAGTACTTC.

The chain recombines TRBV7-3 with TRBJ1-6; tentatively, D is TRBD1 (5 bases). Per the germline V gene, CDR1 is SGHTA and CDR2 is FQGTGA. V lost 0 bases and J lost 12, with 18 bases in between. The CDR3 has 16 amino acids. The CDR3 reads CASSLTWSGRDLPLHF. CDR3 bases: TGTGCCAGCAGCTTAACCTGGTCAGGGAGGGATTTACCCCTCCACTTT.

This chain links TRBV12-3 or TRBV12-4 with TRBJ2-1; D uncertain. This CDR3 comprises 15 residues. V was trimmed by 0 bases and J by 4 bases, leaving 10 bases between them. Here the CDR3 reads CASSLAGLLYNEQFF. DNA of the CDR3: TGTGCCAGCAGTTTAGCCGGGCTCCTGTACAATGAGCAGTTCTTC.

This chain connects TRBV6-5 to TRBJ1-5, with 10 bases matching TRBD1. The junction had 3 bases not matched to a gene; V was cut back by 4 bases and J by 6 bases. Germline V lookup: CDR1 MNHEY, CDR2 SVGAGI. The CDR3 totals 14 residues. The CDR3 sequence is CASSSGQGVQPQHF. The DNA for the CDR3 is TGTGCCAGCAGTTCAGGACAGGGGGTTCAGCCCCAGCATTTT.

This clonotype has more than one count but fewer than ten. This chain connects TRBV7-3 to TRBJ2-5; D not certain. CDR3 length: 12 residues. The germline V and J ends were trimmed by 3 bases and 4 bases, with 6 bases remaining between them. Germline V gene lookup returns CDR1 SGHTA and CDR2 FQGTGA. CDR3: CASSFRGETQYF. In DNA, the CDR3 is TGTGCCAGCAGCTTCAGAGGAGAGACCCAGTACTTC.

The chain is built from TRBV20-1 and TRBJ2-7, with 9 bases fitting TRBD1. This CDR3 region has 16 residues. Germline V gives CDR1 DFQATT, CDR2 SNEGSKA (reference sequence). V trimming: 3 bases; J trimming: 3 bases; junction bases outside the gene matches: 12. CDR3 DNA: TGCAGTGCTAGCGGAGTCCGGGACAGGGTGGTCTACGAGCAGTACTTC. This codes for CSASGVRDRVVYEQYF.

This clonotype was counted between two and nine times. The chain couples TRBV27 to TRBJ1-1; no clear D. Germline-derived CDR1 and CDR2 are MNHEY and SMNVEV (reference sequence). Deletions cut 2 bases from V and 1 base from J, with 11 bases between. The CDR3 runs 15 residues. The DNA for the CDR3 is TGTGCCAGCAGTTTAGCTGGGGATGAGAACACTGAAGCTTTCTTT. The encoded protein is CASSLAGDENTEAFF.

The chain combines TRBV20-1 with TRBJ2-3; 9 bases map to TRBD1. The germline CDR1 and CDR2 sequences are DFQATT and SNEGSKA (reference sequence). The junction had 10 bases not matched to a gene; V was cut back by 1 base and J by 5 bases. The CDR3 is 16 residues long. CDR3 sequence: CSARVSRTGVLDTQYF. CDR3 coding DNA: TGCAGTGCTAGAGTGAGTCGGACAGGGGTTTTAGATACGCAGTATTTT.

V usage is TRBV7-2 and J usage is TRBJ1-1, with D hard to call. V was cut by 5 bases and J by 7 bases, with 14 bases left in between. The CDR3 is made up of 13 amino acids. Germline loops: CDR1 SGHTA, CDR2 FQGNSA. The CDR3: CASSASHGLEAFF. As DNA, the CDR3 is TGTGCCAGCAGCGCGAGTCACGGACTTGAAGCTTTCTTT.

The chain couples TRBV7-2 to TRBJ2-7; D may match TRBD1 or TRBD2 (5 bases each). The CDR3 totals 16 residues. Trimming cost V 1 base and J 9 bases, with 22 bases left between them. The V gene's germline CDR1 is SGHTA and CDR2 FQGNSA. CDR3 bases: TGTGCCAGCAGCTTAGGAAGGTTAGGGACGAGGTGGGTGCAGTACTTC. Translated, it gives CASSLGRLGTRWVQYF.

The V and J genes are TRBV24-1 and TRBJ2-1; 9 bases line up with TRBD1. The CDR3 runs 16 residues. The junction had 9 bases not matched to a gene; V was cut back by 3 bases and J by 7 bases. Germline loops: CDR1 KGHDR, CDR2 SFDVKD. CDR3 sequence reads: CATSDPRQGDMNEQFF. In nucleotides, the CDR3 is TGTGCCACCAGTGATCCTCGACAGGGGGATATGAATGAGCAGTTCTTC.

The rearrangement joins TRBV5-1 to TRBJ1-2, with 7 bases matching TRBD1. V dropped 1 base and J dropped 3; count of bases not matched to a gene: 6. The CDR3 consists of 15 residues. Germline V gene sequence: CDR1 SGHRS, CDR2 YFSETQ. The CDR3 DNA reads as TGCGCCAGCAGCTTGACAGGGGATCCTCACTATGGCTACACCTTC. Residues: CASSLTGDPHYGYTF.

V and J are TRBV6-1 and TRBJ1-1; 9 bases are a match to TRBD1. Germline CDR1 MNHNS, CDR2 SASEGT. The length of the CDR3 is 13 residues. Germline trimming cut 5 bases from V and 6 bases from J; bases unmatched to any gene: 4. The CDR3 DNA sequence: TGTGCCAGCAGTCCTGGGACAGGGCCTGAAGCTTTCTTT. Encoded protein: CASSPGTGPEAFF.

In this sample, this clonotype turned up a few times. The chain recombines TRBV5-4 with TRBJ2-3; 9 nucleotides match TRBD2. J was trimmed by 0 bases and V by 2 bases; bases with no gene match: 4. The CDR3 consists of 16 residues. The germline V gene encodes CDR1 SGHNT and CDR2 YYREEE (reference sequence). The CDR3 DNA sequence: TGTGCCAGCAGCTTCCCTAGCGGGGTCAGCACAGATACGCAGTATTTT. Translated, it gives CASSFPSGVSTDTQYF.

In its sample, this clonotype was seen a few times. The V call is TRBV2, the J call TRBJ1-5; tentative D call: TRBD1 (6 bases). The length of the CDR3 is 13 residues. Between the trimmed V and J ends, which lost 7 bases and 6 bases, there was a span of 13 bases. The germline gives CDR1 SNHLY, CDR2 FYNNEI. Here the CDR3 DNA reads TGTGCCAGCAACTCCGAGGGGGGTCAGCCCCAGCATTTT. Its translation: CASNSEGGQPQHF.

CDR3 coding DNA: TGTGCCAGCAGGCGCACCCCGGGGGAGACCCAGTACTTC. As protein: CASRRTPGETQYF. The rearrangement links TRBV12-3 or TRBV12-4 to TRBJ2-5; perhaps TRBD2 as D (5 bases). CDR3 size: 13 residues. Trimming took off 6 bases at V and 5 bases at J, with 13 bases between the two ends.

The chain combines TRBV2 with TRBJ2-3; D is undetermined. Germline CDR1 is SNHLY and CDR2 is FYNNEI. The CDR3 has 14 amino acids. V gave up 2 bases and J gave up 6 bases, with 12 bases separating them. The DNA for the CDR3 is TGTGCCAGCAGTGAATTGACCTCGGCGGATACGCAGTATTTT. Protein sequence: CASSELTSADTQYF.

This chain joins TRBV11-1 and TRBJ2-7; 9 nucleotides line up with TRBD2. V lost 1 base to trimming and J lost 2 bases; unmatched junction nucleotides: 3. There are 15 residues in the CDR3. Germline CDR1 and CDR2: SGHAT and FQDESV (reference sequence). The CDR3: CASSLERGETYEQYF. The CDR3 DNA reads as TGTGCCAGCAGCTTAGAGCGGGGGGAAACCTACGAGCAGTACTTC.

CDR3 residues: CASSRMRETQYF. CDR3 sequence (DNA): TGTGCCAGCAGTCGGATGCGAGAGACCCAGTACTTC. This chain links TRBV6-1 with TRBJ2-5; no clear D gene. CDR3 length equals 12 residues. In germline, CDR1 is MNHNS, CDR2 SASEGT. The V end was cut by 5 bases, the J end by 4 bases, with 8 bases between.

CDR3 loop: CASSYSSNGNTIYF. The CDR3 DNA follows: TGTGCCAGCAGTTACTCCTCTAATGGGAACACCATATATTTT. This chain joins TRBV6-5 and TRBJ1-3; D unclear. The V end was cut by 0 bases, the J end by 7 bases, with 10 bases between. Germline V gives CDR1 MNHEY, CDR2 SVGAGI. The CDR3 sequence is 14 residues long.